What follows are 24 T cell receptor beta chains derived from one specimen sequenced in a study of cytomegalovirus exposure and HLA in healthy donors. The PCR ran on 60 Vbeta and 13 Jbeta primers. Produced via immunoSEQ multiplex PCR; TCRdb's table is partial and in-frame only. Of approximately 110,000 clones listed, 70% to 80% are singletons. Material: PBMCs. The receptors originated from a middle-aged woman in good health and CMV-seronegative.

The V call is TRBV5-4, the J call TRBJ2-7; tentative D call: TRBD1 (5 bases). CDR1 and CDR2 from the germline V gene are SGHNT and YYREEE (reference sequence). The ends were cut back, 0 bases at V and 4 bases at J, with 8 bases in the middle. The CDR3 spans 13 residues. The CDR3 sequence is CASSLAQGYEQYF. In nucleotides, the CDR3 is TGTGCCAGCAGCTTGGCCCAGGGATACGAGCAGTACTTC.

V gene TRBV19 combines with J gene TRBJ2-7; no clear D. In germline, CDR1 is LNHDA, CDR2 SQIVND (reference sequence). This CDR3 is 16 amino acids long. V was shortened by 2 bases and J by 4 bases, with 18 bases between the two germline ends. The CDR3 DNA sequence: TGTGCCAGTAGTATACGGTTGGCCTCCGGAGAGTACGAGCAGTACTTC. It is translated as CASSIRLASGEYEQYF. Full variable domain (remainder filled in from reference TRBV19 and TRBJ2-7): DGGITQSPKYLFRKEGQNVTLSCEQNLNHDAMYWYRQDPGQGLRLIYYSQIVNDFQKGDIAEGYSVSREKKESFPLTVTSAQKNPTAFYLCASSIRLASGEYEQYFGPGTRLTVT.

CDR3 coding DNA: TGCGCCAGCAGCCATGAACGTGACAGACGCTCTGGAAACACCATATATTTT. The encoded protein is CASSHERDRRSGNTIYF. The chain joins TRBV4-1 to TRBJ1-3, with D maybe TRBD1 (5 bases). The V and J ends lost 3 bases and 0 bases respectively, with 15 bases between them. CDR1 MGHRA and CDR2 YSYEKL come from the germline V gene. CDR3 length: 17 amino acids.

The rearrangement links TRBV19 to TRBJ2-1, with D tentatively TRBD1 (5 bases). Per the germline V gene, CDR1 is LNHDA and CDR2 is SQIVND (reference sequence). The V and J ends lost 4 bases and 9 bases respectively, with 13 bases between them. This CDR3 spans 13 amino acids. The CDR3 protein is CASSKASRGEQFF. The DNA of the CDR3 is TGTGCCAGTAGTAAGGCTTCAAGGGGTGAGCAGTTCTTC.

About this clone itself: A read error may produce the germline difference seen at one junction end. This sequence joins TRBV28 and TRBJ2-5; the D gene is possibly TRBD2 (6 bases). Germline V CDR1 and CDR2: MDHEN, SYDVKM. The CDR3 sequence is 15 residues long. DNA of the CDR3: TGTGCCAGCAGTTTGGCCGCGGGGTCACAAGAGGCCCAGTACTTC. This gives the protein CASSLAAGSQEAQYF.

This clone was detected a few times. V gene TRBV5-1 combines with J gene TRBJ1-1; no firm D call. Germline values: CDR1 SGHRS, CDR2 YFSETQ. Trimming pared 1 base from V and 1 base from J, leaving 5 bases between. The CDR3 contains 13 residues. CDR3 DNA: TGCGCCAGCAGCTTGAAACAGAACACTGAAGCTTTCTTT. Its translation is CASSLKQNTEAFF.

As regards this clone: Other DNA sequences in this specimen translate into the identical CDR3. The chain uses TRBV7-2 and TRBJ1-2; tentatively, D is TRBD1 (6 bases). Trimming took off 6 bases at V and 4 bases at J, with 12 bases between the two ends. There are 13 residues in the CDR3. Germline V gene data show CDR1 as SGHTA and CDR2 as FQGNSA. The CDR3 region has the DNA TGTGCCAGCAGTCGGGGACAACTCTATGGCTACACCTTC. Amino acids: CASSRGQLYGYTF.

The chain uses TRBV27 and TRBJ2-6; D is unresolved. Trimming pared 3 bases from V and 0 bases from J, leaving 3 bases between. Germline CDR1 and CDR2: MNHEY and SMNVEV (reference sequence). CDR3 length: 14 residues. In DNA form, the CDR3 reads TGTGCCAGCAGTTTCAACTCTGGGGCCAACGTCCTGACTTTC. Translated: CASSFNSGANVLTF.

This clone was seen a single time. This chain links TRBV30 with TRBJ1-6, with D unresolved. With 3 bases removed from V and 0 bases from J, the gap between germline ends came to 3 bases. The CDR3 is 13 amino acids. Germline assignment: CDR1 GTSNPN and CDR2 SVGIG (reference sequence). The CDR3 DNA reads as TGTGCCTGGAGGAGCTCCTATAATTCACCCCTCCACTTT. The encoded protein is CAWRSSYNSPLHF.

The genes are TRBV6-1 and TRBJ2-7, with 10 bases that match TRBD2. Germline lookup yields CDR1 MNHNS and CDR2 SASEGT. The CDR3 extends over 16 amino acids. The V gene end was trimmed by 1 base and the J gene end by 5 bases; junction bases not matched to a gene: 8. CDR3 region: CASSEGPSGGWDEQYF. The CDR3 DNA sequence: TGTGCCAGCAGTGAAGGTCCTAGCGGGGGTTGGGACGAGCAGTACTTC.

The rearrangement uses TRBV5-4 and TRBJ1-2; D is uncertain. In germline, CDR1 is SGHNT, CDR2 YYREEE (reference sequence). With 3 bases removed from V and 14 bases from J, the gap between germline ends came to 20 bases. The CDR3 is 13 residues long. CDR3 in amino acids: CASSSPLDNPKTF. DNA of the CDR3: TGTGCCAGCAGCTCCCCCCTTGACAACCCTAAGACCTTC. The full variable domain, with the rest looked up from reference TRBV5-4 and TRBJ1-2, is ETGVTQSPTHLIKTRGQQVTLRCSSQSGHNTVSWYQQALGQGPQFIFQYYREEENGRGNFPPRFSGLQFPNYSSELNVNALELDDSALYLCASSSPLDNPKTFGSGTRLTVV.

The chain recombines TRBV6-1 with TRBJ1-5, with D maybe TRBD1 (6 bases). The CDR3 extends over 13 amino acids. CDR1 and CDR2 (germline): MNHNS, SASEGT. Trimming left V 6 bases short and J 7 bases short, with 13 bases between. The CDR3: CASSAGVGQPQHF. Here the CDR3 DNA reads TGTGCCAGCAGCGCAGGGGTAGGGCAGCCCCAGCATTTT.

This clone has more than one count but fewer than ten. This rearrangement joins TRBV6-5 to TRBJ1-1; the match to TRBD1 covers 8 bases. Germline V gene data show CDR1 as MNHEY and CDR2 as SVGAGI. V shed 4 bases, J shed 3 bases, and the junction held 4 bases outside the gene matches. The length of the CDR3 is 14 residues. The CDR3 nucleotides read TGTGCCAGCAGTTTCACACAGGGGGACACTGAAGCTTTCTTT. Protein sequence: CASSFTQGDTEAFF.

This sequence joins TRBV28 and TRBJ2-2, with D perhaps matching TRBD1 (7 bases). CDR3 length equals 17 residues. The V end lost 7 bases, the J end lost 3 bases, and 21 bases lay between the germline ends. Germline lookup yields CDR1 MDHEN and CDR2 SYDVKM. CDR3 coding DNA: TGTGCCAGCATCACCGCGGCGGGCAGGGGGGACACCGGGGAGCTGTTTTTT. This translates into CASITAAGRGDTGELFF.

The chain employs TRBV6-6 and TRBJ2-2, with TRBD1 identical over 8 bases. Germline V CDR1 and CDR2: MNHNY, SVGAGI (reference sequence). The CDR3 has 16 amino acids. V was clipped by 2 bases and J by 7 bases; unmatched bases: 9. The CDR3 DNA sequence: TGTGCCAGCAGTTACCCAGCAGGGGGCGGGGACGGGGAGCTGTTTTTT. As protein: CASSYPAGGGDGELFF.

Comment on this clone: This sample also contains other DNA sequences that code for the same CDR3. The genes are TRBV28 and TRBJ1-2; D perhaps matches TRBD1 (5 bases). V lost 3 bases and J lost 4, with 6 bases in between. Germline values: CDR1 MDHEN, CDR2 SYDVKM. The CDR3 has 12 amino acids. This CDR3 is CASSLGGYGYTF. CDR3 nucleotide sequence: TGTGCCAGCAGTTTGGGGGGCTATGGCTACACCTTC.

The genes are TRBV19 and TRBJ2-4; TRBD2 matches at 10 bases. With 4 bases clipped from V and 1 base from J, the junction kept 22 bases outside the gene matches. This CDR3 contains 22 residues. The germline CDR1 and CDR2 sequences are LNHDA and SQIVND (reference sequence). The CDR3 is CASSTPLVSGREGVWAKNIQYF. CDR3 DNA sequence: TGTGCCAGTAGTACCCCCCTTGTCAGCGGGAGGGAGGGGGTTTGGGCCAAAAACATTCAGTACTTC. Combining the CDR3 with reference TRBV19 and TRBJ2-4 gives the whole variable domain DGGITQSPKYLFRKEGQNVTLSCEQNLNHDAMYWYRQDPGQGLRLIYYSQIVNDFQKGDIAEGYSVSREKKESFPLTVTSAQKNPTAFYLCASSTPLVSGREGVWAKNIQYFGAGTRLSVL.

This chain uses TRBV2 with TRBJ2-7, with 8 positions matching TRBD1. Unmatched junction bases numbered 7, after V lost 7 bases and J lost 5 bases. This CDR3 has 13 amino acids. Per germline, CDR1 SNHLY and CDR2 FYNNEI. The CDR3 bases are TGTGCCAGCAAACTGGACAGGGAGGACGAGCAGTACTTC. Residues: CASKLDREDEQYF.

The V and J genes are TRBV5-1 and TRBJ2-3; a possible D gene is TRBD1 (5 bases). V lost 5 bases, J lost 2 bases, and 12 bases lay in between. Germline loops: CDR1 SGHRS, CDR2 YFSETQ. This CDR3 contains 14 residues. CDR3 coding DNA: TGCGCCAGCAGGGCAGGGCTTATCACAGATACGCAGTATTTT. This codes for CASRAGLITDTQYF.

The rearrangement joins TRBV9 to TRBJ1-1; D is perhaps TRBD1 (6 bases). From germline, CDR1 is SGDLS and CDR2 YYNGEE. Deletions cut 3 bases from V and 5 bases from J, with 17 bases between. The CDR3 is 15 amino acids. CDR3 protein: CASSGQGLYGTEAFF. The CDR3 coding sequence is TGTGCCAGCAGCGGCCAGGGGCTGTATGGGACTGAAGCTTTCTTT.

The sample holds a few counts of this clone. This sequence joins TRBV7-2 and TRBJ2-3; 8 bases are shared with TRBD1. The CDR3 totals 15 residues. J lost 0 bases, V lost 1 base, and 0 bases had no gene match. Germline CDR1 is SGHTA and CDR2 is FQGNSA. In DNA, the CDR3 is TGTGCCAGCAGCTTAGGACAGGGGAGCACAGATACGCAGTATTTT. Encoded protein: CASSLGQGSTDTQYF.

The chain is built from TRBV7-9 and TRBJ2-1; 10 bases line up with TRBD2. Per germline, CDR1 SEHNR and CDR2 FQNEAQ (reference sequence). The CDR3 covers 17 residues. The V segment lost 4 bases and the J segment 2 bases; nucleotides outside the gene matches: 8. The CDR3 protein is CASSSIGLADTYNEQFF. Here the CDR3 DNA reads TGTGCCAGCAGCTCCATCGGACTAGCGGATACCTACAATGAGCAGTTCTTC.

This clone was seen only once. The V call is TRBV28, the J call TRBJ2-2, with 7 bases aligning to TRBD2. The CDR3 totals 16 residues. Germline V lookup: CDR1 MDHEN, CDR2 SYDVKM. V trimming: 6 bases; J trimming: 4 bases; junction bases outside the gene matches: 11. The CDR3 spells CASSYMGGLTTGELFF. The DNA of the CDR3 is TGTGCCAGCAGCTACATGGGGGGACTAACCACCGGGGAGCTGTTTTTT.

V and J are TRBV5-6 and TRBJ2-5; a possible D gene is TRBD2 (6 bases). Germline V gives CDR1 SGHDT, CDR2 YYEEEE. The CDR3 covers 14 residues. V was trimmed by 3 bases and J by 5 bases, leaving 14 bases between them. This CDR3 reads CASSSRGNGETQYF. Here the CDR3 DNA reads TGTGCCAGCAGCTCCCGGGGGAATGGTGAGACCCAGTACTTC.